A selection of T cell receptor beta chains follows, all from one sample in a study of blood T cell repertoires in COVID-19. Here immunoSEQ multiplex PCR was the method, and the copy in TCRdb shows in-frame clones only, minus some. The data show roughly 100,000 clones, approximately 81% seen once. The sequencing input was peripheral blood. The receptors here all came from a man in his 60s with acute or convalescent COVID-19. The CDR3 runs from the conserved cysteine through the conserved F or W. A D gene is named only where the DNA matches it firmly. A row's size may be missing; if present it is once, few, many or a size class.

clone_size: NA; d_call: TRBD1; j_call: TRBJ1-5; v_call: TRBV2; cdr3_nt: TGTGCCAGCCAGGCGTCCGGGACAGGCAATCAGCCCCAGCATTTT; cdr3_aa: CASQASGTGNQPQHF
clone_size: few; d_call: NA; j_call: TRBJ1-1; v_call: TRBV5-8; cdr3_nt: TGTGCCAGCAGCTTACGCGTTCTGAACACTGAAGCTTTCTTT; cdr3_aa: CASSLRVLNTEAFF
clone_size: NA; d_call: NA; j_call: TRBJ1-3; v_call: TRBV6-5; cdr3_nt: TGTGCCAGCAGAGAGGTCCCGGAGGCTGGAAACACCATATATTTT; cdr3_aa: CASREVPEAGNTIYF
clone_size: NA; d_call: NA; j_call: TRBJ2-2; v_call: TRBV3-1/TRBV3-2; cdr3_nt: TGTGCCAGCAGCCAAGATACAGGGATTACCGGGGAGCTGTTTTTT; cdr3_aa: CASSQDTGITGELFF
clone_size: NA; d_call: TRBD1; j_call: TRBJ2-2; v_call: TRBV7-2; cdr3_nt: TGTGCCAGCAGCAGACAGGGTGGAGGGGAGCTGTTTTTT; cdr3_aa: CASSRQGGGELFF
clone_size: NA; d_call: TRBD1; j_call: TRBJ2-3; v_call: TRBV5-1; cdr3_nt: TGCGCCAGCCGGACGCAGGCCGGGACAGGCACAGATACGCAGTATTTT; cdr3_aa: CASRTQAGTGTDTQYF
clone_size: NA; d_call: NA; j_call: TRBJ2-2; v_call: TRBV5-1; cdr3_nt: TGCGCCAGCAGCTTTAAGGTGAGACAGCCGAACACCGGGGAGCTGTTTTTT; cdr3_aa: CASSFKVRQPNTGELFF
clone_size: NA; d_call: TRBD1; j_call: TRBJ1-2; v_call: TRBV6-5; cdr3_nt: TGTGCCAGCAGCTTCTCCCCGCAGGGGGGCGGCTACACCTTC; cdr3_aa: CASSFSPQGGGYTF
clone_size: NA; d_call: NA; j_call: TRBJ2-1; v_call: TRBV2; cdr3_nt: TGTGCCAGCCACCGGGAATACAATGAGCAGTTCTTC; cdr3_aa: CASHREYNEQFF
clone_size: many; d_call: TRBD2; j_call: TRBJ2-1; v_call: TRBV25-1; cdr3_nt: TGTGCCAGCAGCCAAAAGGGAGGGGATGGGTATGAGCAGTTCTTC; cdr3_aa: CASSQKGGDGYEQFF
clone_size: NA; d_call: TRBD1; j_call: TRBJ1-6; v_call: TRBV27; cdr3_nt: TGTGCCAGCAGTTTTTTAGGGGGCGCTTATTCACCCCTCCACTTT; cdr3_aa: CASSFLGGAYSPLHF
clone_size: NA; d_call: NA; j_call: TRBJ2-5; v_call: TRBV7-9; cdr3_nt: TGTGCCAGCAGCTCCGGAACGGACGAAGGGGGCCAGTACTTC; cdr3_aa: CASSSGTDEGGQYF
clone_size: NA; d_call: NA; j_call: TRBJ1-6; v_call: TRBV3-1/TRBV3-2; cdr3_nt: TGTGCCAGCAGCCAAGGAGAGAGCCGCTTTGGTCGACCCCTCCACTTT; cdr3_aa: CASSQGESRFGRPLHF
clone_size: NA; d_call: TRBD2; j_call: TRBJ2-1; v_call: TRBV2; cdr3_nt: TGTGCCAGCAGTCCGGGGGGGGCCAATGAGCAGTTCTTC; cdr3_aa: CASSPGGANEQFF